This entry concerns a single T cell receptor beta chain. Its antigen remains unidentified. Nothing much larger sits one base from this clone, and base qualities are not available. This entry comes from a study of control samples from healthy donors and cancer patients (dated by TCRdb to about 2020). Receptors were amplified or captured by the immunoSEQ multiplex PCR assay. TCRdb re-hosts the immuneACCESS table, in-frame sequences only. Its copies lack some clones; in the studies checked, an unresolved V gene accounts for under half of them, and the cause for the rest is not known. The sample contains over 85,000 clones, about 88% of them found a single time. 9% to 10% of the sample is in the top ten clones. The CDR3, cysteine through phenylalanine, is 15 amino acids long. Just the 45-base CDR3 DNA is kept, in frame starting at base 1. CDR1 is given as SGHRS and CDR2 as YFSETQ, both from the germline V gene. A distance of 14 bases separates the germline ends of V and J, which lose 0 bases and 8 bases respectively.

The V and J segments used are TRBV5-1 and TRBJ1-4, with the D gene too uncertain to name. Specimen: PBMCs. The TCR originated in a woman between 45 and 60 years old with colorectal cancer. The DNA sequence follows: TGCGCCAGCAGCTTGGACGCCGGGGTCGGGGAAAAACTGTTTTTT. This translates into CASSLDAGVGEKLFF.